The next 27 T cell receptor beta chains were all read from a single sample in a study of blood T cell repertoires in COVID-19 (dated by TCRdb to between 2020 and 2021). Library generation was performed with the immunoSEQ multiplex PCR assay. Entries here come from immuneACCESS through TCRdb and include only in-frame sequences with V and J called. Some clones fail to appear in such tables; in the studies checked, an unresolved V gene covers under half of the shortfall, and the cause of the remainder is unknown. Within this sample are over 350,000 clones, with nearly 90% of them counted one time only. The ten largest clones capture approximately 2% of the sample. Material for sequencing was PBMCs or T cells enriched from blood (not recorded which). The receptors stem from a woman aged 18-29 years with acute COVID-19.

The chain uses TRBV6-4 and TRBJ2-7; D is uncertain. Germline lookup yields CDR1 MRHNA and CDR2 SNTAGT. There are 11 residues in the CDR3. Deletions cut 8 bases from V and 5 bases from J, with 10 bases between. The CDR3 nucleotides read TGTGCCAGCCATAACATTGACGAGCAGTACTTC. Translating gives CASHNIDEQYF.

The rearrangement joins TRBV7-2 to TRBJ1-5; D remains unclear. The CDR3 consists of 15 residues. Germline assignment: CDR1 SGHTA and CDR2 FQGNSA. V shed 1 base and J shed 5 bases, with 12 bases lying between them. The CDR3 region has the DNA TGTGCCAGCAGCTTAGTTAGCCAGTCCGATCAGCCCCAGCATTTT. It translates to CASSLVSQSDQPQHF.

The rearrangement uses TRBV4-1 and TRBJ2-3; D may be TRBD2 (5 bases). Germline values: CDR1 MGHRA, CDR2 YSYEKL. CDR3 length: 14 amino acids. The germline V and J ends were trimmed by 1 base and 3 bases, with 8 bases remaining between them. CDR3 sequence (DNA): TGCGCCAGCAGCCAAGTCGGCGGGACAGATACGCAGTATTTT. This gives the protein CASSQVGGTDTQYF.

This chain links TRBV19 with TRBJ2-7; D might be TRBD2 (7 bases). The CDR3 has 15 residues. The V end lost 8 bases, the J end lost 0 bases, and 17 bases lay between the germline ends. CDR1 and CDR2 (germline): LNHDA, SQIVND (reference sequence). The CDR3 DNA reads as TGTGCCAGTGGCGAGGGAGGGACACTCTCCTACGAGCAGTACTTC. Translating it yields CASGEGGTLSYEQYF.

The rearrangement joins TRBV9 to TRBJ1-6; D is ambiguous. CDR3 length: 15 amino acids. V shed 0 bases and J shed 8 bases, with 12 bases lying between them. Germline CDR1 and CDR2: SGDLS and YYNGEE. DNA of the CDR3: TGTGCCAGCAGCGTAGGAGCAGCGAGGGATTCACCCCTCCACTTT. As protein: CASSVGAARDSPLHF.

V usage is TRBV19 and J usage is TRBJ1-2; the match to TRBD1 covers 8 bases. Looked up from germline, CDR1 is LNHDA and CDR2 is SQIVND (reference sequence). With 10 bases clipped from V and 4 bases from J, the junction kept 5 bases outside the gene matches. This CDR3 is 12 amino acids long. The CDR3 sequence is CATSGGGYGYTF. In DNA form, the CDR3 reads TGTGCCACCTCAGGGGGCGGCTATGGCTACACCTTC.

J is TRBJ1-5 and V is TRBV30; TRBD1 matches 9 bases. Germline assignment: CDR1 GTSNPN and CDR2 SVGIG (reference sequence). Germline trimming cut 5 bases from V and 3 bases from J; bases unmatched to any gene: 2. This CDR3 is 13 amino acids long. CDR3 residues: CAWGDRDNQPQHF. CDR3 DNA: TGTGCCTGGGGGGACAGGGACAATCAGCCCCAGCATTTT.

This clone occurred once. This chain links TRBV14 with TRBJ1-1; D ambiguous. This CDR3 is 15 amino acids long. Looked up from germline, CDR1 is SGHDN and CDR2 is FVKESK. V was trimmed by 4 bases and J by 0 bases, leaving 12 bases between them. The CDR3 region is CASSPRNSLNTEAFF. Written as DNA, the CDR3 is TGTGCCAGCAGCCCTCGGAACAGTTTGAACACTGAAGCTTTCTTT.

This chain connects TRBV5-4 to TRBJ2-7, with D tentatively TRBD1 (6 bases). The CDR3 totals 15 residues. V gave up 1 base and J gave up 3 bases, with 14 bases separating them. Germline V lookup: CDR1 SGHNT, CDR2 YYREEE (reference sequence). The CDR3 reads CASSLSTGTNYEQYF. CDR3 nucleotide sequence: TGTGCCAGCAGCTTGAGTACAGGGACCAACTACGAGCAGTACTTC.

This sequence joins TRBV6-2 or TRBV6-3 and TRBJ1-1; 8 bases map to TRBD1. The CDR3 has 16 residues. Germline V gene data show CDR1 as MNHEY and CDR2 as SVGEGT. J gave up 5 bases and V 5 bases, and 13 bases lay outside the gene matches. The CDR3 nucleotides read TGTGCCAGCAGTAGTACGGGGGACAGGAGAGGGACTGAAGCTTTCTTT. As protein: CASSSTGDRRGTEAFF.

The gene calls are TRBV12-3 or TRBV12-4 and TRBJ1-2, with 8 bases that match TRBD1. V gave up 5 bases and J gave up 6 bases; unmatched junction bases: 5. CDR3 size: 13 residues. The CDR3 is CASSNRGSDGYTF. The CDR3 DNA follows: TGTGCCAGCAGTAACAGGGGGTCGGATGGCTACACCTTC.

The chain combines TRBV9 with TRBJ2-2; 11 nucleotides agree with TRBD2. The CDR3 has 18 residues. Looked up from germline, CDR1 is SGDLS and CDR2 is YYNGEE. V lost 0 bases, J lost 6 bases, and 10 bases stayed unmatched. CDR3 nucleotide sequence: TGTGCCAGCAGCGTAGACCTAGCGGGAGGTACCCTCTCCGGGGAGCTGTTTTTT. Its protein product is CASSVDLAGGTLSGELFF. Full variable domain (outside the CDR3, taken from reference TRBV9 and TRBJ2-2): DSGVTQTPKHLITATGQRVTLRCSPRSGDLSVYWYQQSLDQGLQFLIQYYNGEERAKGNILERFSAQQFPDLHSELNLSSLELGDSALYFCASSVDLAGGTLSGELFFGEGSRLTVL.

The chain employs TRBV5-1 and TRBJ1-1; TRBD1 matches 8 bases. Germline V gene lookup returns CDR1 SGHRS and CDR2 YFSETQ. V dropped 3 bases and J dropped 3; count of bases not matched to a gene: 4. CDR3 length equals 14 residues. This CDR3 reads CASSYRGEDTEAFF. CDR3 nucleotide sequence: TGCGCCAGCAGCTACAGGGGGGAGGACACTGAAGCTTTCTTT.

The chain links TRBV24-1 to TRBJ1-2; 7 bases agree with TRBD1. The CDR3 sequence is 14 residues long. Looked up from germline, CDR1 is KGHDR and CDR2 is SFDVKD. The J segment lost 7 bases and the V segment lost 12 bases, leaving 16 bases of the junction unmatched. The CDR3: CAPHRGTEKGGYTF. Written as DNA, the CDR3 is TGTGCCCCACACCGGGGGACAGAGAAAGGTGGCTACACCTTC.

The rearrangement links TRBV5-1 to TRBJ1-6, with 7 bases that match TRBD1. Per the germline V gene, CDR1 is SGHRS and CDR2 is YFSETQ. This CDR3 region has 16 residues. The V segment lost 2 bases and the J segment 5 bases; nucleotides outside the gene matches: 7. The CDR3 loop is CASSFLNRGDNSPLHF. The DNA of the CDR3 is TGCGCCAGCAGCTTTTTGAACAGGGGTGATAATTCACCCCTCCACTTT. The full variable domain, with the rest looked up from reference TRBV5-1 and TRBJ1-6, is KAGVTQTPRYLIKTRGQQVTLSCSPISGHRSVSWYQQTPGQGLQFLFEYFSETQRNKGNFPGRFSGRQFSNSRSEMNVSTLELGDSALYLCASSFLNRGDNSPLHFGNGTRLTVT.

The chain carries TRBV6-4 and TRBJ1-1; 8 bases line up with TRBD1. Germline CDR1 reads MRHNA; CDR2 reads SNTAGT. V trimming: 4 bases; J trimming: 11 bases; junction bases outside the gene matches: 12. The CDR3 has 14 residues. The CDR3 loop is CASSANPGQGLAFF. In DNA, the CDR3 is TGTGCCAGCAGTGCGAATCCAGGACAGGGTCTGGCTTTCTTT.

The CDR3 DNA follows: TGTGCCAGCAGCTATGACAGCTCTGGAAACACCATATATTTT. Translating it yields CASSYDSSGNTIYF. The rearrangement links TRBV7-2 to TRBJ1-3, with D perhaps TRBD1 (5 bases). Germline V gives CDR1 SGHTA, CDR2 FQGNSA. The V gene lost 4 bases and the J gene lost 0 bases, with 7 bases spanning the gap. This CDR3 region has 14 residues. The full variable domain, with the rest looked up from reference TRBV7-2 and TRBJ1-3, is GAGVSQSPSNKVTEKGKDVELRCDPISGHTALYWYRQSLGQGLEFLIYFQGNSAPDKSGLPSDRFSAERTGGSVSTLTIQRTQQEDSAVYLCASSYDSSGNTIYFGEGSWLTVV.

This chain links TRBV5-1 with TRBJ1-5; D is unresolved. Trimming cost V 0 bases and J 6 bases, with 13 bases left between them. CDR1 is SGHRS and CDR2 is YFSETQ in the germline V gene. The CDR3 is 15 amino acids. The CDR3 spells CASSLDMSAGQPQHF. CDR3 nucleotide sequence: TGCGCCAGCAGCTTGGATATGAGCGCGGGTCAGCCCCAGCATTTT.

Remarks on this clone: The same CDR3 can be traced to other DNA sequences in this sample. This rearrangement joins TRBV27 to TRBJ2-1; D is perhaps TRBD2 (6 bases). Trimming shortened V by 3 bases and J by 0 bases, and 9 bases separated the two germline ends. This CDR3 spans 15 amino acids. The V gene's germline CDR1 is MNHEY and CDR2 SMNVEV (reference sequence). The CDR3, as DNA: TGTGCCAGCAGTTTTGGGGGGTCCTCCTACAATGAGCAGTTCTTC. Amino acid sequence: CASSFGGSSYNEQFF.

The chain's CDR3 is CASSPGGGSTEAFF. CDR3 nucleotide sequence: TGTGCCAGCAGTCCAGGGGGCGGTAGCACTGAAGCTTTCTTT. V and J are TRBV7-9 and TRBJ1-1, with TRBD1 matching over 8 bases. Germline-derived CDR1 and CDR2 are SEHNR and FQNEAQ (reference sequence). The CDR3 runs 14 residues. V shed 6 bases and J 4 bases; nucleotides not matched to a gene: 7.

This chain joins TRBV7-9 and TRBJ1-2; D might be TRBD1 (6 bases). V lost 3 bases and J lost 6, with 14 bases in between. Germline V gene data show CDR1 as SEHNR and CDR2 as FQNEAQ (reference sequence). This CDR3 has 14 amino acids. Here the CDR3 DNA reads TGTGCCAGCAGCTTCCAGGGGTCTGTGGATGGCTACACCTTC. This codes for CASSFQGSVDGYTF.

The J gene is TRBJ1-5, the V gene TRBV27, with D possibly TRBD1 on 5 matching bases. With 3 bases removed from V and 1 base from J, the gap between germline ends came to 10 bases. The CDR3 contains 15 residues. Germline-derived CDR1 and CDR2 are MNHEY and SMNVEV (reference sequence). The CDR3 loop is CASSFGAGSNQPQHF. The CDR3, as DNA: TGTGCCAGCAGTTTCGGGGCGGGAAGCAATCAGCCCCAGCATTTT.

The J gene is TRBJ1-1, the V gene TRBV19; D is undetermined. This CDR3 has 13 amino acids. CDR1 and CDR2 (germline): LNHDA, SQIVND (reference sequence). With 7 bases removed from V and 0 bases from J, the gap between germline ends came to 9 bases. CDR3 protein: CASTGSMNTEAFF. CDR3 in DNA: TGTGCCAGTACCGGGTCGATGAACACTGAAGCTTTCTTT.

V gene TRBV20-1 combines with J gene TRBJ1-2; D gene uncertain. The germline V and J ends were trimmed by 3 bases and 6 bases, with 5 bases remaining between them. Germline V lookup: CDR1 DFQATT, CDR2 SNEGSKA (reference sequence). The CDR3 loop spans 10 amino acids. For the CDR3, the DNA is TGCAGTGCTAGTCCTCATGGCTACACCTTC. Protein sequence: CSASPHGYTF.

This chain connects TRBV27 to TRBJ2-7; 7 bases fit TRBD2. The germline V gene has CDR1 MNHEY and CDR2 SMNVEV (reference sequence). The length of the CDR3 is 15 residues. V lost 4 bases to trimming and J lost 5 bases; unmatched junction nucleotides: 11. For the CDR3, the DNA is TGTGCCAGCAGTTCCTCGGTTGGGGGGGTGAACGAGCAGTACTTC. Amino acid sequence: CASSSSVGGVNEQYF.

This chain links TRBV18 with TRBJ2-3, with D tentatively TRBD2 (5 bases). V was shortened by 6 bases and J by 6 bases, with 16 bases between the two germline ends. CDR1 is KGHSH, CDR2 LQKENI, per germline. The CDR3 has 14 amino acids. The chain's CDR3 is CASSHQDRRDTQYF. The CDR3 nucleotides are TGTGCCAGCTCTCACCAAGATCGGAGGGATACGCAGTATTTT.

The chain employs TRBV5-6 and TRBJ1-5; D may be TRBD1 (5 bases). The CDR3 has 13 amino acids. Germline V gene data show CDR1 as SGHDT and CDR2 as YYEEEE. V lost 4 bases, J lost 5 bases, and 10 bases lay in between. The DNA of the CDR3 is TGTGCCAGCAGCGCGGGAGGGGATCAGCCCCAGCATTTT. It specifies CASSAGGDQPQHF.